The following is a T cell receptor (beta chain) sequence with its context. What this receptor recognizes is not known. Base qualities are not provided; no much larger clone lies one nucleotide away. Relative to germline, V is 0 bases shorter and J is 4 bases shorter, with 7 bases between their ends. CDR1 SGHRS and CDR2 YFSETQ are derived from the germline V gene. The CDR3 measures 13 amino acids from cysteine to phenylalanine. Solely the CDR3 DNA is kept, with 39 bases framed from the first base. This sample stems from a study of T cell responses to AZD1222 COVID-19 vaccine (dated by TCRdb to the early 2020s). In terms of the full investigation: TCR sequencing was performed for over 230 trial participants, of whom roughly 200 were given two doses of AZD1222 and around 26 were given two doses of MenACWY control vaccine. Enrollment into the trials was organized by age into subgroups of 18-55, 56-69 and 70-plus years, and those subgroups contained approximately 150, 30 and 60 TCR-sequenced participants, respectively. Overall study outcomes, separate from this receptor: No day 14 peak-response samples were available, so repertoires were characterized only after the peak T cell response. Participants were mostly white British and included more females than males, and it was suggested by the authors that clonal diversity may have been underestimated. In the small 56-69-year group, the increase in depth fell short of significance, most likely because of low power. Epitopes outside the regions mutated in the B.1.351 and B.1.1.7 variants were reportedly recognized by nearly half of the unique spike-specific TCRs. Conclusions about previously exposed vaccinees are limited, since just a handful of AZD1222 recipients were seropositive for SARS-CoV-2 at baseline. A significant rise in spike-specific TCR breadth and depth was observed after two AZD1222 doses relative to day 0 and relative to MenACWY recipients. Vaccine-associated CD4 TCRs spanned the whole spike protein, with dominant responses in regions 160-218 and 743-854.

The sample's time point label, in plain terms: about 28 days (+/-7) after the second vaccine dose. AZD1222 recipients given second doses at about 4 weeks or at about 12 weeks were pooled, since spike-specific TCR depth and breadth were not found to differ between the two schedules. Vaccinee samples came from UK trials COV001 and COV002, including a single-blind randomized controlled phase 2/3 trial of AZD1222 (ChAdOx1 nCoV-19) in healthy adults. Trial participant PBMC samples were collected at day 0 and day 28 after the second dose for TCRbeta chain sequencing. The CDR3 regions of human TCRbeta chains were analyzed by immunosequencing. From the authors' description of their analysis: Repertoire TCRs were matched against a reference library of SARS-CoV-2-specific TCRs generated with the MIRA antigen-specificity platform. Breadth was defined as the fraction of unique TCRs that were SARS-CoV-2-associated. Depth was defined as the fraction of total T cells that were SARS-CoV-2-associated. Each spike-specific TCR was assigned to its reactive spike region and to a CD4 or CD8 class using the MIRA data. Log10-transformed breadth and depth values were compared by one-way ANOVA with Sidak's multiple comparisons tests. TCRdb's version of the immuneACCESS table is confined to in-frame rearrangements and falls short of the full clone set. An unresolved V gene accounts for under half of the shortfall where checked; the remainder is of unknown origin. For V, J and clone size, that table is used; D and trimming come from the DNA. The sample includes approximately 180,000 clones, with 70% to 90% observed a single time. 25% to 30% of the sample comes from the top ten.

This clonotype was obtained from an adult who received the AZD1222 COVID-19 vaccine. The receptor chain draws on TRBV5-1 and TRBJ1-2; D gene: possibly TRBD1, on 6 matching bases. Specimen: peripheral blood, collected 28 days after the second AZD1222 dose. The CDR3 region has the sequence CASSLGQVYGYTF. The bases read TGCGCCAGCAGCTTGGGACAGGTCTATGGCTACACCTTC.